These T cell receptor beta chains were read from a single sample in a study of CD8+CD57+ T cells in acquired aplastic anemia. TCRdb fed the reads into MiXCR, producing one record per CDR3 protein. The data contain 200,000 to 250,000 distinct CDR3 sequences, around three fifths of them singletons. The sequenced sample consisted of sorted CD4+, CD8+, or CD8+CD57+ T cells (not recorded which) from PBMCs. Source of these receptors: a human donor with aplastic anemia. CDR3s include the opening cysteine and the closing phenylalanine or tryptophan. D genes are given only for firm matches. The size of a clone is reported for some rows only, either as once, few or many, or as a class for expanded clones.

v_call: TRBV25-1; d_call: NA; j_call: TRBJ1-1; clone_size: few; cdr3_aa: CASSAWGQREEAFF; cdr3_nt: TGTGCCAGCAGTGCCTGGGGGCAGCGAGAAGAAGCTTTCTTT
v_call: TRBV7-2; d_call: NA; j_call: TRBJ2-3; clone_size: NA; cdr3_aa: CASSGLQYF; cdr3_nt: TGTGCCAGCAGCGGACTGCAGTATTTT
v_call: TRBV2; d_call: NA; j_call: TRBJ1-6; clone_size: once; cdr3_aa: CASSESTVSDSPLHF; cdr3_nt: TGTGCCAGCAGTGAAAGTACAGTGTCGGATTCACCCCTCCACTTT
v_call: TRBV9; d_call: NA; j_call: TRBJ1-3; clone_size: NA; cdr3_aa: CASSEGRSPGNTIYF; cdr3_nt: TGTGCCAGCAGCGAGGGACGGAGCCCTGGAAACACCATATATTTT
v_call: TRBV29-1; d_call: NA; j_call: TRBJ1-2; clone_size: NA; cdr3_aa: CSVAEGYGYTF; cdr3_nt: TGCAGCGTTGCGGAGGGCTATGGCTACACCTTC
v_call: TRBV20-1; d_call: NA; j_call: TRBJ2-7; clone_size: NA; cdr3_aa: CSARQGYSYEQYF; cdr3_nt: TGCAGTGCTAGACAGGGGTATTCCTACGAGCAGTACTTC
v_call: TRBV7-8; d_call: NA; j_call: TRBJ2-2; clone_size: NA; cdr3_aa: CASSSREGELFF; cdr3_nt: TGTGCCAGCAGCTCTAGAGAAGGGGAGCTGTTTTTT
v_call: TRBV12-3/TRBV12-4; d_call: NA; j_call: TRBJ1-5; clone_size: few; cdr3_aa: CASSLDVQPQHF; cdr3_nt: TGTGCCAGCAGTTTAGACGTCCAGCCCCAGCATTTT
v_call: TRBV24-1; d_call: NA; j_call: TRBJ2-3; clone_size: many; cdr3_aa: CATRAKGFGTDTQYF; cdr3_nt: TGTGCCACCAGAGCAAAGGGGTTTGGCACAGATACGCAGTATTTT
v_call: TRBV9; d_call: NA; j_call: TRBJ1-2; clone_size: many; cdr3_aa: CASSEGGNYGYTF; cdr3_nt: TGTGCCAGCAGCGAAGGGGGTAACTATGGCTACACCTTC
v_call: TRBV5-6; d_call: TRBD1; j_call: TRBJ1-2; clone_size: many; cdr3_aa: CASSPEGTGDYGYTF; cdr3_nt: TGTGCCAGCAGCCCCGAGGGGACAGGGGACTATGGCTACACCTTC
v_call: TRBV7-6; d_call: NA; j_call: TRBJ2-3; clone_size: few; cdr3_aa: CASSLRRADTQYF; cdr3_nt: TGTGCCAGCAGCTTAAGGCGAGCAGATACGCAGTATTTT
v_call: TRBV14; d_call: TRBD1; j_call: TRBJ1-3; clone_size: many; cdr3_aa: CASSPSGTGDYGNTIYF; cdr3_nt: TGTGCCAGCAGCCCGTCAGGGACAGGGGACTATGGAAACACCATATATTTT
v_call: TRBV19; d_call: TRBD1; j_call: TRBJ1-4; clone_size: NA; cdr3_aa: CASRRTGGSEKLFF; cdr3_nt: TGTGCCAGTAGAAGGACAGGGGGTAGTGAAAAACTGTTTTTT
v_call: TRBV7-3; d_call: TRBD1; j_call: TRBJ2-5; clone_size: NA; cdr3_aa: CASSLFATGVRETQYF; cdr3_nt: TGTGCCAGCAGCTTATTCGCGACAGGGGTTAGGGAGACCCAGTACTTC
v_call: TRBV5-1; d_call: TRBD1; j_call: TRBJ2-7; clone_size: many; cdr3_aa: CASSPTGNYEQYF; cdr3_nt: TGCGCCAGCAGCCCGACAGGGAACTACGAGCAGTACTTC
v_call: TRBV7-9; d_call: NA; j_call: TRBJ1-2; clone_size: few; cdr3_aa: CASSLARGLGYGYTF; cdr3_nt: TGTGCCAGCAGCTTAGCGCGCGGTTTGGGCTATGGCTACACCTTC
v_call: TRBV7-3; d_call: NA; j_call: TRBJ2-3; clone_size: NA; cdr3_aa: CASSPIRTDTQYF; cdr3_nt: TGTGCCAGCAGCCCGATACGCACAGATACGCAGTATTTT
v_call: TRBV15; d_call: NA; j_call: TRBJ1-1; clone_size: NA; cdr3_aa: CATSSPTEAFF; cdr3_nt: TGTGCCACCAGCAGTCCCACTGAAGCTTTCTTT
v_call: TRBV14; d_call: NA; j_call: TRBJ1-2; clone_size: NA; cdr3_aa: CASSPLGLLYGYTF; cdr3_nt: TGTGCCAGCAGCCCCCTGGGTCTCTTATATGGCTACACCTTC
v_call: TRBV24-1; d_call: TRBD1; j_call: TRBJ2-2; clone_size: many; cdr3_aa: CATSDSSRGWAGELFF; cdr3_nt: TGTGCCACCAGTGATTCGAGCAGGGGGTGGGCCGGGGAGCTGTTTTTT
v_call: TRBV7-8; d_call: TRBD2; j_call: TRBJ2-7; clone_size: NA; cdr3_aa: CASSPGGVEQYF; cdr3_nt: TGTGCCAGCAGCCCGGGGGGAGTCGAGCAGTACTTC
v_call: TRBV6-4; d_call: TRBD1; j_call: TRBJ2-3; clone_size: NA; cdr3_aa: CASSPGQSTTDTQYF; cdr3_nt: TGTGCCAGCAGTCCGGGACAGTCGACCACAGATACGCAGTATTTT
v_call: TRBV7-2; d_call: NA; j_call: TRBJ2-3; clone_size: NA; cdr3_aa: CASSPDRDSRTDTQYF; cdr3_nt: TGTGCCAGCAGCCCTGACAGGGACTCACGCACAGATACGCAGTATTTT
v_call: TRBV5-1; d_call: TRBD2; j_call: TRBJ2-3; clone_size: NA; cdr3_aa: CASSASGGRADTQYF; cdr3_nt: TGCGCCAGCAGCGCAAGCGGGGGGAGGGCAGATACGCAGTATTTT
v_call: TRBV7-9; d_call: NA; j_call: TRBJ1-6; clone_size: NA; cdr3_aa: CASSFATTSPLHF; cdr3_nt: TGTGCCAGCAGCTTCGCCACAACTTCACCCCTCCACTTT
v_call: TRBV7-2; d_call: NA; j_call: TRBJ1-6; clone_size: few; cdr3_aa: CASSSLDLSPLHF; cdr3_nt: TGTGCCAGCAGCTCTCTAGATCTGTCACCCCTCCACTTT
v_call: TRBV20-1; d_call: NA; j_call: TRBJ1-1; clone_size: NA; cdr3_aa: CSARRGRMNTEAFF; cdr3_nt: TGCAGTGCTAGAAGGGGACGGATGAACACTGAAGCTTTCTTT
v_call: TRBV29-1; d_call: NA; j_call: TRBJ2-1; clone_size: NA; cdr3_aa: CSVWTSPYNEQFF; cdr3_nt: TGCAGCGTCTGGACTTCTCCCTACAATGAGCAGTTCTTC
v_call: TRBV10-1; d_call: NA; j_call: TRBJ1-1; clone_size: few; cdr3_aa: CASSRDLNTEAFF; cdr3_nt: TGCGCCAGCAGTCGGGACTTGAACACTGAAGCTTTCTTT
v_call: TRBV15; d_call: TRBD2; j_call: TRBJ2-2; clone_size: NA; cdr3_aa: CATSKGLAGDTGELFF; cdr3_nt: TGTGCCACCAGCAAGGGACTAGCGGGAGACACCGGGGAGCTGTTTTTT
v_call: TRBV12-3/TRBV12-4; d_call: NA; j_call: TRBJ2-1; clone_size: NA; cdr3_aa: CASSLTPAGEQFF; cdr3_nt: TGTGCCAGCAGTTTAACACCGGCGGGGGAGCAGTTCTTC
v_call: TRBV19; d_call: NA; j_call: TRBJ1-1; clone_size: NA; cdr3_aa: CASSIGQRTEAFF; cdr3_nt: TGTGCCAGTAGTATAGGGCAGAGAACTGAAGCTTTCTTT
v_call: TRBV2; d_call: NA; j_call: TRBJ2-5; clone_size: few; cdr3_aa: CASSYMGAEETQYF; cdr3_nt: TGTGCCAGCAGTTATATGGGGGCGGAAGAGACCCAGTACTTC
v_call: TRBV6-5; d_call: NA; j_call: TRBJ2-2; clone_size: NA; cdr3_aa: CASSYGQGITGELFF; cdr3_nt: TGTGCCAGCAGTTACGGCCAGGGGATCACCGGGGAGCTGTTTTTT
v_call: TRBV10-1; d_call: NA; j_call: TRBJ1-3; clone_size: NA; cdr3_aa: CASMDHREGEGNTIYF; cdr3_nt: TGCGCCAGCATGGACCACCGGGAGGGAGAAGGAAACACCATATATTTT
v_call: TRBV10-3; d_call: TRBD1; j_call: TRBJ1-1; clone_size: NA; cdr3_aa: CAISEIGTGGGTEAFF; cdr3_nt: TGTGCCATCAGTGAGATAGGGACAGGGGGTGGCACTGAAGCTTTCTTT
v_call: TRBV20-1; d_call: NA; j_call: TRBJ1-6; clone_size: few; cdr3_aa: CSAPNRAVGDNSPLHF; cdr3_nt: TGCAGTGCCCCTAATCGGGCAGTGGGCGATAATTCACCCCTCCACTTT
v_call: TRBV12-3/TRBV12-4; d_call: TRBD2; j_call: TRBJ2-1; clone_size: NA; cdr3_aa: CASTQAGGPNEQFF; cdr3_nt: TGTGCCAGCACCCAAGCGGGGGGGCCCAATGAGCAGTTCTTC
v_call: TRBV7-6; d_call: NA; j_call: TRBJ1-1; clone_size: NA; cdr3_aa: CASSPGPTPDTEAFF; cdr3_nt: TGTGCCAGCAGCCCGGGCCCGACCCCTGACACTGAAGCTTTCTTT
v_call: TRBV5-1; d_call: NA; j_call: TRBJ1-1; clone_size: NA; cdr3_aa: CASSLNAGRVNEAFF; cdr3_nt: TGCGCCAGCAGCTTAAATGCCGGTCGGGTTAATGAAGCTTTCTTT
v_call: TRBV20-1; d_call: NA; j_call: TRBJ2-2; clone_size: NA; cdr3_aa: CSAFDGDTGELFF; cdr3_nt: TGCAGTGCTTTTGACGGGGACACCGGGGAGCTGTTTTTT
v_call: TRBV14; d_call: TRBD1; j_call: TRBJ2-7; clone_size: NA; cdr3_aa: CASSHQTGGPYEQYF; cdr3_nt: TGTGCCAGCAGCCACCAGACAGGGGGCCCCTACGAGCAGTACTTC
v_call: TRBV5-8; d_call: NA; j_call: TRBJ2-7; clone_size: NA; cdr3_aa: CASSLLRGAGEQYF; cdr3_nt: TGTGCCAGCAGCTTGCTCAGGGGGGCTGGCGAGCAGTACTTC
v_call: TRBV9; d_call: NA; j_call: TRBJ1-5; clone_size: NA; cdr3_aa: CASSARDVNQPQHF; cdr3_nt: TGTGCCAGCAGTGCTCGGGACGTCAATCAGCCCCAGCATTTT
v_call: TRBV19; d_call: TRBD1; j_call: TRBJ1-3; clone_size: NA; cdr3_aa: CASSKGGTDSGNTIYF; cdr3_nt: TGTGCCAGTAGTAAAGGGGGGACAGACTCTGGAAACACCATATATTTT
v_call: TRBV5-1; d_call: NA; j_call: TRBJ2-7; clone_size: NA; cdr3_aa: CASSLVGAGLYEQYF; cdr3_nt: TGCGCCAGCAGCTTGGTTGGGGCTGGGCTCTACGAGCAGTACTTC
v_call: TRBV28; d_call: NA; j_call: TRBJ2-7; clone_size: many; cdr3_aa: CASSLLSGGRWNEQYF; cdr3_nt: TGTGCCAGCAGTTTATTGTCGGGGGGCCGATGGAACGAGCAGTACTTC
v_call: TRBV2; d_call: TRBD2; j_call: TRBJ2-1; clone_size: few; cdr3_aa: CASRGLAQSYNEQFF; cdr3_nt: TGTGCCAGCAGGGGACTAGCGCAATCCTACAATGAGCAGTTCTTC
v_call: TRBV7-8; d_call: NA; j_call: TRBJ2-1; clone_size: NA; cdr3_aa: CASSLGSTGYGEQFF; cdr3_nt: TGTGCCAGCAGCTTAGGTAGCACAGGGTATGGTGAGCAGTTCTTC
v_call: TRBV7-9; d_call: TRBD2; j_call: TRBJ2-7; clone_size: NA; cdr3_aa: CASSQDRGGREQYF; cdr3_nt: TGTGCCAGCAGCCAAGATCGGGGCGGGAGGGAGCAGTACTTC
v_call: TRBV7-9; d_call: TRBD2; j_call: TRBJ2-7; clone_size: once; cdr3_aa: CASSLRSGRAYEQYF; cdr3_nt: TGTGCCAGCAGCTTACGGAGCGGGAGAGCATACGAGCAGTACTTC
v_call: TRBV2; d_call: NA; j_call: TRBJ2-3; clone_size: NA; cdr3_aa: CASRSEAGALSTQYF; cdr3_nt: TGTGCCAGCCGTTCTGAGGCGGGGGCCCTGTCTACGCAGTATTTT
v_call: TRBV19; d_call: NA; j_call: TRBJ2-7; clone_size: few; cdr3_aa: CASAGQPYEQYF; cdr3_nt: TGTGCCAGTGCGGGACAGCCTTACGAGCAGTACTTC
v_call: TRBV7-2; d_call: NA; j_call: TRBJ1-5; clone_size: NA; cdr3_aa: CASGPGGNQPQHF; cdr3_nt: TGTGCCAGCGGCCCCGGGGGAAATCAGCCCCAGCATTTT
v_call: TRBV24-1; d_call: NA; j_call: TRBJ2-7; clone_size: many; cdr3_aa: CATGDLSGQSSYEQYF; cdr3_nt: TGTGCCACCGGTGACCTGTCCGGACAGAGCTCCTACGAGCAGTACTTC
v_call: TRBV7-6; d_call: NA; j_call: TRBJ1-2; clone_size: few; cdr3_aa: CASSPDGYGYTF; cdr3_nt: TGTGCCAGCAGCCCCGACGGATATGGCTACACCTTC